This record concerns one T cell receptor beta chain sequence. What it recognizes is unknown. Losses at the gene ends were 4 bases for V and 0 bases for J; bases not matched to a gene: 3. The germline gives CDR1 SNHLY, CDR2 FYNNEI. This CDR3 is 14 amino acids long. This specimen comes from a study of cytomegalovirus exposure and HLA in healthy donors. Study background: According to later analysis, the same platform produced the 100 to 150 validation and 666 first-cohort repertoires.

Findings of the study overall: The classifier, whose performance was assessed in both the original and validation cohorts, reportedly diagnosed cytomegalovirus status with high specificity and sensitivity.

Clones were read by immunoSEQ multiplex PCR, and TCRdb kept only the in-frame ones, dropping some. Of about 150,000 clones listed, around nine tenths are singletons. The sequenced material came from PBMCs. The TCR comes from a woman between 18 and 29 years old in good health and CMV-seropositive. This chain links TRBV2 with TRBJ2-7; 7 bases are a match to TRBD1. The CDR3 DNA reads as TGTGCCAGCAGTGCGGACAGGAGCTCCTACGAGCAGTACTTC. Translated, it gives CASSADRSSYEQYF.